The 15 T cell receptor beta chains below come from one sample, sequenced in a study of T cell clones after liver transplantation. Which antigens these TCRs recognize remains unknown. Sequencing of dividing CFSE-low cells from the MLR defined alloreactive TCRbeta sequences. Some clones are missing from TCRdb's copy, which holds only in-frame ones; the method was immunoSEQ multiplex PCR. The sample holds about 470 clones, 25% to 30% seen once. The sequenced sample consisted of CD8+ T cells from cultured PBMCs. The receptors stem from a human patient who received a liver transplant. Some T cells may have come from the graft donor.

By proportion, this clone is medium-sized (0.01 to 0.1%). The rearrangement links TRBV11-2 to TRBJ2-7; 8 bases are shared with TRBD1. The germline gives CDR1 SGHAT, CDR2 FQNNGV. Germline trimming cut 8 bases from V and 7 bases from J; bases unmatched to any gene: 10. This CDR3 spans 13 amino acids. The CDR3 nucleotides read TGTGCCAGCTCCTACGACAGGGGAAATGAGCAGTACTTC. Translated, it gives CASSYDRGNEQYF.

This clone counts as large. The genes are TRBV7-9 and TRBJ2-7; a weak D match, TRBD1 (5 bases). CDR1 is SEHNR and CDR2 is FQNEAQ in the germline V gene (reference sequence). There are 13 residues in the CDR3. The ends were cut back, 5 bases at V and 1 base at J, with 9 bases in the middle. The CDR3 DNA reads TGTGCCAGCAGCCCGACAGCTTCCTACGAGCAGTACTTC. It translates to CASSPTASYEQYF.

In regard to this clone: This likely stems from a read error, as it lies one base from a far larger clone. The CDR3 loop reads CASSQASGQPQHF. The CDR3 DNA is TGTGCCAGCAGCCAAGCTTCAGGTCAGCCCCAGCATTTT. V usage is TRBV5-4 and J usage is TRBJ1-5; D unresolved. Trimming stripped 4 bases from V and 6 bases from J, with 11 bases between. This CDR3 comprises 13 residues. Germline V CDR1 and CDR2: SGHNT, YYREEE (reference sequence).

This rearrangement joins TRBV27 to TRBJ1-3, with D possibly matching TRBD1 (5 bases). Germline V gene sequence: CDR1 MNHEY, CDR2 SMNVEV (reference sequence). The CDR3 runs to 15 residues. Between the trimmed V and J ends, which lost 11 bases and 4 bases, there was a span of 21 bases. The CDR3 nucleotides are TGTGCCCCCCCGGGGAGGGACCCCAACGGAAACACCATATATTTT. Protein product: CAPPGRDPNGNTIYF.

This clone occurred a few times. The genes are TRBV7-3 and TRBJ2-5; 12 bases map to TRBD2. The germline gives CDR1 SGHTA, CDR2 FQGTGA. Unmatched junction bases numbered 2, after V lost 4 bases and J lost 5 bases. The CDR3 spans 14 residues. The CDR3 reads CASSSGTSGETQYF. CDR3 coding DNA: TGTGCCAGCAGCTCCGGGACTAGCGGGGAGACCCAGTACTTC.

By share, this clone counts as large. The CDR3 DNA is TGTGCCAGCAGCTTAACAGGGAGCACAGATACGCAGTATTTT. Translation: CASSLTGSTDTQYF. The chain is built from TRBV11-2 and TRBJ2-3, with D possibly TRBD1 on 6 matching bases. CDR3 length: 14 residues. Germline values: CDR1 SGHAT, CDR2 FQNNGV. V gave up 2 bases and J gave up 0 bases, with 6 bases separating them. Based on the CDR3 plus reference TRBV11-2 and TRBJ2-3, the full variable domain is EAGVAQSPRYKIIEKRQSVAFWCNPISGHATLYWYQQILGQGPKLLIQFQNNGVVDDSQLPKDRFSAERLKGVDSTLKIQPAKLEDSAVYLCASSLTGSTDTQYFGPGTRLTVL.

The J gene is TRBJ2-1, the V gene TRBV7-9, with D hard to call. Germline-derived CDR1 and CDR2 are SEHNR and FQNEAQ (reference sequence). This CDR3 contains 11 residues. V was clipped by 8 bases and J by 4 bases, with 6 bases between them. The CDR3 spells CASGPYNEQFF. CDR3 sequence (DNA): TGTGCCAGCGGGCCGTACAATGAGCAGTTCTTC.

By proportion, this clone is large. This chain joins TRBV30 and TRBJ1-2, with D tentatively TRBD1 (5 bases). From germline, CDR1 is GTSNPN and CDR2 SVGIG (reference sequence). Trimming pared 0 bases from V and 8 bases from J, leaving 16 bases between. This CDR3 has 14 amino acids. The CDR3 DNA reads TGTGCCTGGAGTGTAGCAGGAGGGGCGGAAGGCTACACCTTC. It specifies CAWSVAGGAEGYTF.

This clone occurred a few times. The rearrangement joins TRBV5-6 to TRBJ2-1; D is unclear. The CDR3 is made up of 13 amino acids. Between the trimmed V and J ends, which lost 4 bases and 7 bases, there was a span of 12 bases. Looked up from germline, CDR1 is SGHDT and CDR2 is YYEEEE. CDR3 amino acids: CASSATTENEQFF. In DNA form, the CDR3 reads TGTGCCAGCAGCGCCACAACCGAAAATGAGCAGTTCTTC.

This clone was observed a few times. The CDR3, as DNA: TGTGCCAGCAGCTCTACTGGACACCCCTACGAGCAGTACTTC. Its protein is CASSSTGHPYEQYF. V usage is TRBV11-1 and J usage is TRBJ2-7; maybe TRBD1 (5 bases). The length of the CDR3 is 14 residues. Germline CDR1 is SGHAT and CDR2 is FQDESV (reference sequence). V was cut by 4 bases and J by 2 bases, with 12 bases left in between.

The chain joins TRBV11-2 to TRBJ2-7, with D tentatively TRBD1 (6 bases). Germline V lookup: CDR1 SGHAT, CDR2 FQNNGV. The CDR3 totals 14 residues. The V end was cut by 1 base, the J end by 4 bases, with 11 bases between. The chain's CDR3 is CASSLVSGVYEQYF. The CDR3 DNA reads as TGTGCCAGCAGCTTAGTATCAGGGGTATACGAGCAGTACTTC.

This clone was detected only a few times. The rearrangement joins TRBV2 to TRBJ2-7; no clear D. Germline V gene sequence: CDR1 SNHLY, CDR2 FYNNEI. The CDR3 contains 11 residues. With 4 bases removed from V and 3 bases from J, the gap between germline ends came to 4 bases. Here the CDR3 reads CASSVSYEQYF. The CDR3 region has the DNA TGTGCCAGCAGTGTCAGCTACGAGCAGTACTTC.

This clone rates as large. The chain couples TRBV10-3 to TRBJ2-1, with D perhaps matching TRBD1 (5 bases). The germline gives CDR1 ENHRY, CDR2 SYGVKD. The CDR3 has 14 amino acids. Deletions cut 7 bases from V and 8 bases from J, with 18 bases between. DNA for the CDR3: TGTGCCATCACCGTTAGGGGTCAGGTCGATGAGCAGTTCTTC. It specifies CAITVRGQVDEQFF.

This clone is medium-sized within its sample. The CDR3 is CASSDRQGVSYEQYF. The CDR3 DNA reads TGTGCCAGCAGTGACAGACAGGGGGTCTCCTACGAGCAGTACTTC. V and J are TRBV2 and TRBJ2-7, with TRBD1 identical over 9 bases. With V trimmed by 3 bases and J by 0 bases, 3 bases remained unmatched. The CDR3 consists of 15 residues. Germline V CDR1 and CDR2: SNHLY, FYNNEI.

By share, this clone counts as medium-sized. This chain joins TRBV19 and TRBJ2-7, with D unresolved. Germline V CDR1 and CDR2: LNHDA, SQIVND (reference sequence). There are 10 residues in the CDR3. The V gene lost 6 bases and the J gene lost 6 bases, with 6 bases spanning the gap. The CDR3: CASRRCEQYF. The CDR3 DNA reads TGTGCCAGTAGGAGGTGCGAGCAGTACTTC.